This T cell receptor beta chain was sequenced for a study of blood T cells in healthy people across ages (dated by TCRdb to between 2014 and 2017). With respect to the entire study: In model experiments, template switching captured roughly one uniquely barcoded TCR beta cDNA molecule for every two T cells. Donors were grouped into four age groups: young (average about 15 years), middle-aged (over 35), aged (62) and long-lived (approximately 75). To avoid experimental bias, donors of different ages were distributed randomly across sequencing lanes. Using deep sequencing normalized with unique cDNA molecular identifiers, the study measured how TCR beta repertoire diversity changes with age. Using the same blood draw, the study looked at two additional independent replicas of 1 million unique cDNA reads for two donors, one aged 18 to 30 and the other aged 80 or older.

What the authors observed across the whole study: Total diversity estimates from one million sequenced T cells were considered lower bounds and underestimates. Bulk unsorted PBMC profiling prevented conclusive comparison of naive and antigen-experienced compartments. The CMV infection status of donors was not known, potentially confounding age-related changes in expanded clonotypes. Observed TCR beta diversity per million T cells fell roughly linearly with age, and a significant reduction was already apparent by age about 36. Observed TCR beta diversity correlated strongly with the percentage of naive T cells measured by flow cytometry. Compared with the aged group, the long-lived group had more naive CD4+ T cells, fewer expanded clones and increased TCR diversity, a pattern suggesting age selection.

Systemically healthy Caucasian individuals from Russia, over 30 in total and aged about 6 to 95 years, were included as donors. Roughly 10 milliliters of peripheral blood were collected from each donor into EDTA-treated Vacutainer tubes. PBMCs were isolated by Ficoll-Paque density-gradient centrifugation, with at least 6 million obtained per sample. Total RNA, at least 5.5 micrograms per sample, was extracted from PBMCs with Trizol reagent. The percentages of naive CD45RAhigh/CD27high T cells were determined by flow cytometry on a PBMC aliquot from every donor. In regard to this clonotype: What this receptor recognizes is not known. The junction differs from germline at one of its ends, possibly a read error.

The library was produced with 5' RACE. For sequencing, an Illumina HiSeq 2500 was employed. A second PCR of about 6 to 11 cycles was performed with a sample-barcoded 5' primer and a J-beta primer mix. Each TCR beta cDNA molecule received a unique molecular identifier from a template-switch 5' adaptor carrying 12 random nucleotides. Each sample yielded at least 3 million CDR3-containing paired-end reads. First-strand cDNA synthesis was performed from all RNA using the Mint cDNA synthesis kit, with priming by a TRBC-specific oligonucleotide. Following uracil-DNA glycosylase treatment, all cDNA underwent a first 18-cycle PCR with the universal primers M1SS and BC2_uni_R. Concerning the study's data processing: Each sample was normalized by randomly selecting 1 million high-quality reads, each carrying a distinct molecular identifier. Instead of being binned into consensus sequences, reads that shared molecular identifiers were thrown out. MiTCR, run with a Q25 quality threshold and the strictest error-elimination algorithm, handled CDR3 identification, clonotype clustering and error correction. Lower-bound total TCR beta diversity was estimated with a nonparametric unseen species model using Euler transformation. Clones were called with MiXCR by TCRdb after fastp trimmed the public reads at Q25, and only in-frame beta chains were retained. Merged by CDR3 protein, the rows form single entries marked with the most common genes and DNA. TCRdb's processing, not the authors', yielded these V and J calls. The sample table contains some 800,000 distinct CDR3 sequences; only one count was recorded for around 42% of them. Nearly 20% of the sample goes to the ten largest clones.

Based on the germline V gene, the CDR1 and CDR2 sequences are SGHRS and YFSETQ. The CDR3 measures 14 amino acids from cysteine to phenylalanine. Here the CDR3 DNA is all that survives: 42 bases in frame from base 1. The TCR originated in a man aged 60 to 75 in good health. In this chain, TRBV5-1 is recombined with TRBJ2-7, with a weak D call of TRBD1 (6 bases match). The sample comprised blood. The DNA reads as follows: TGCGCCAGCAGACGAGCACAGGGCTCCTACGGGCAGTACTTC. This encodes CASRRAQGSYGQYF.